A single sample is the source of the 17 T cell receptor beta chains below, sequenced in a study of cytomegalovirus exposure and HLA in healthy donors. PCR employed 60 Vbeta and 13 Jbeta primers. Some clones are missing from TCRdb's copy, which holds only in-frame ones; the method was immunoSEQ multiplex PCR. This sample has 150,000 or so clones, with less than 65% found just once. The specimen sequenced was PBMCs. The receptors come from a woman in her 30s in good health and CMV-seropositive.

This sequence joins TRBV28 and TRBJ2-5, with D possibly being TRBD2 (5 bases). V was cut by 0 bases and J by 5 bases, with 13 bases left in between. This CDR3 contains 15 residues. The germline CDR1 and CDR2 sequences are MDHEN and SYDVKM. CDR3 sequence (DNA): TGTGCCAGCAGTTTATGGTCCATCTCGGGGGAGACCCAGTACTTC. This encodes CASSLWSISGETQYF.

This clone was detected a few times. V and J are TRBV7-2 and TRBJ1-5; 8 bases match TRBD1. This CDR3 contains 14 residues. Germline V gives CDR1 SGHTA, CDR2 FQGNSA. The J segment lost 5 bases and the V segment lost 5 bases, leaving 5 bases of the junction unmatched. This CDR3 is CASSRTGTYQPQHF. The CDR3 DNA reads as TGTGCCAGCAGCCGGACAGGGACATATCAGCCCCAGCATTTT.

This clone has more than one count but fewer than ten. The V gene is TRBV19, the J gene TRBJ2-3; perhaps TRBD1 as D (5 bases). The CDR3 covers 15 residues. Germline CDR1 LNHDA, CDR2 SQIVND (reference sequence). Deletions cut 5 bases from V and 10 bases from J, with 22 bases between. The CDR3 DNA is TGTGCCAGTAGTCCCCGTGGGGCTAGTTTTTTAGCGCAGTATTTT. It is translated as CASSPRGASFLAQYF. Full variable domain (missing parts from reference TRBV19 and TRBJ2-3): DGGITQSPKYLFRKEGQNVTLSCEQNLNHDAMYWYRQDPGQGLRLIYYSQIVNDFQKGDIAEGYSVSREKKESFPLTVTSAQKNPTAFYLCASSPRGASFLAQYFGPGTRLTVL.

The DNA of the CDR3 is TGTGCCAGCAGTGAAGTGGGCCGCACAGCCCACTACGAGCAGTACTTC. Protein: CASSEVGRTAHYEQYF. The rearrangement uses TRBV6-1 and TRBJ2-7, with no clear D. The germline V gene has CDR1 MNHNS and CDR2 SASEGT. The CDR3 covers 16 residues. V lost 1 base to trimming and J lost 3 bases, with 16 bases between them.

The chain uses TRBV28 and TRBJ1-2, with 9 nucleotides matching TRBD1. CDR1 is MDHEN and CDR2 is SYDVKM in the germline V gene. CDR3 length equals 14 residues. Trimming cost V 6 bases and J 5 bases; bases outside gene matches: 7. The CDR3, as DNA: TGTGCCAGCAGACCTCCGGGACAGGGATATGGCTACACCTTC. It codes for CASRPPGQGYGYTF.

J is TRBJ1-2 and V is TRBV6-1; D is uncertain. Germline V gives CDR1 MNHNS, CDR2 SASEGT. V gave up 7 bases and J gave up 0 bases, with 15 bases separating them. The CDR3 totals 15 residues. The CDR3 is CASTKWREANYGYTF. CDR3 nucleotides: TGTGCCAGCACCAAGTGGAGGGAGGCTAACTATGGCTACACCTTC.

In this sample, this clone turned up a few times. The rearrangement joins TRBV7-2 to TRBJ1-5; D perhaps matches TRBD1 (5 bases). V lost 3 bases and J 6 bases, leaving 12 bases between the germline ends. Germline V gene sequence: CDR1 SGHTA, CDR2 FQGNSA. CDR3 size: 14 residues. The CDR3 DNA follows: TGTGCCAGCAGCTTCGGTAGGGGTAGTCAGCCCCAGCATTTT. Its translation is CASSFGRGSQPQHF.

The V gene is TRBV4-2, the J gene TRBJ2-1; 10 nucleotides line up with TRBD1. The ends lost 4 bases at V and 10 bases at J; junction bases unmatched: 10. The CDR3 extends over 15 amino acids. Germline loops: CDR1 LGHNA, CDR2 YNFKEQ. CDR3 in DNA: TGTGCCAGCAGCCCGCGGGACAGGGGCTTCGGGGAGCAGTTCTTC. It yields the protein CASSPRDRGFGEQFF.

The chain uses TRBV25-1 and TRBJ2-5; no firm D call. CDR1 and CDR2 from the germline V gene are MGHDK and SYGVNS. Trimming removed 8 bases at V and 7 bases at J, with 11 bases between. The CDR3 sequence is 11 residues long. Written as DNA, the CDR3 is TGTGCCAGCTCTATGGGCAGGACCCAGTACTTC. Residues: CASSMGRTQYF.

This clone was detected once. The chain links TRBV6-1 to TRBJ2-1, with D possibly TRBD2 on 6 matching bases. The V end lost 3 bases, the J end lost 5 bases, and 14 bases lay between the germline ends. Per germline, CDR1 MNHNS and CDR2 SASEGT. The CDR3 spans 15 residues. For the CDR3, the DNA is TGTGCCAGCAGTGAGTTCGGGGGTTCGAACAATGAGCAGTTCTTC. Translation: CASSEFGGSNNEQFF.

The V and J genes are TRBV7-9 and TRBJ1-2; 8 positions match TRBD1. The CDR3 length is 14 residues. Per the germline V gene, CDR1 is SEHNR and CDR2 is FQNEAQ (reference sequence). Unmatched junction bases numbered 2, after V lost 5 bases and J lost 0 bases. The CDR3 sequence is CASSLDRANYGYTF. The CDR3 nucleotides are TGTGCCAGCAGCCTGGACAGGGCTAACTATGGCTACACCTTC. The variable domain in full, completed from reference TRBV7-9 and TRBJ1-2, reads DTGVSQNPRHKITKRGQNVTFRCDPISEHNRLYWYRQTLGQGPEFLTYFQNEAQLEKSRLLSDRFSAERPKGSFSTLEIQRTEQGDSAMYLCASSLDRANYGYTFGSGTRLTVV.

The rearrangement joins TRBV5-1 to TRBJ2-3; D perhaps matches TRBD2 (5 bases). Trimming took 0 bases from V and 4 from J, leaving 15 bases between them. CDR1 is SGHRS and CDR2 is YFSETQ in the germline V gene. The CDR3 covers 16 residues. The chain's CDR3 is CASSLVAGYAADTQYF. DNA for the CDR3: TGCGCCAGCAGCTTGGTGGCGGGTTATGCGGCAGATACGCAGTATTTT.

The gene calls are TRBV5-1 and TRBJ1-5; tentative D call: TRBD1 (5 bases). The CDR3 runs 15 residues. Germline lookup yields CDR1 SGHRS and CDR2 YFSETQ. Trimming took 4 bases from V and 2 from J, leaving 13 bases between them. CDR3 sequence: CASSLGETGNQPQHF. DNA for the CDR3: TGCGCCAGCAGCCTAGGGGAAACAGGCAATCAGCCCCAGCATTTT. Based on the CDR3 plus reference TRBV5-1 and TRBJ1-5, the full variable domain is KAGVTQTPRYLIKTRGQQVTLSCSPISGHRSVSWYQQTPGQGLQFLFEYFSETQRNKGNFPGRFSGRQFSNSRSEMNVSTLELGDSALYLCASSLGETGNQPQHFGDGTRLSIL.

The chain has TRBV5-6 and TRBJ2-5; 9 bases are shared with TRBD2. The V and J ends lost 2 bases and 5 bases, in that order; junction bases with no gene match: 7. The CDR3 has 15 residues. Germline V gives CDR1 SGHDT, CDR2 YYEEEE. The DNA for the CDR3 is TGTGCCAGCAGCTTTATAGCGGGGGCCGGGGAGACCCAGTACTTC. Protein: CASSFIAGAGETQYF.

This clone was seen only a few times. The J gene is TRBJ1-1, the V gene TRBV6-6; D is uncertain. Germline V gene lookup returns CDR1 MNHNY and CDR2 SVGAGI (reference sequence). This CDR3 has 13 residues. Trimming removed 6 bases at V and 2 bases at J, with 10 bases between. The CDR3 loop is CASRKQSNTEAFF. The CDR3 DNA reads TGTGCCAGCAGAAAACAGTCCAACACTGAAGCTTTCTTT.

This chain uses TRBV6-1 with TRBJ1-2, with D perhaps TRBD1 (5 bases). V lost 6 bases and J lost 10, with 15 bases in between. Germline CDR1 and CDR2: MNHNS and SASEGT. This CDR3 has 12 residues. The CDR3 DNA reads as TGTGCCAGCAGGGGCAGGGATTTAGCCTACACCTTC. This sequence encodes CASRGRDLAYTF.

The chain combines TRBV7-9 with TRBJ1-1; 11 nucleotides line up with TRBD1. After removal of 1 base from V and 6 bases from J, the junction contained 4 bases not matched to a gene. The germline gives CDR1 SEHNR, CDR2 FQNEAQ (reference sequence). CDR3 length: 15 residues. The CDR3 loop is CASSLGDRGSAEAFF. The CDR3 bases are TGTGCCAGCAGCTTAGGGGACAGGGGGAGCGCTGAAGCTTTCTTT.